This T cell receptor beta chain is drawn from a study of T cells in tuberculosis. Whole-study context: The T cells targeted glucose monomycolate, a mycobacterial lipid, via CD1B. This South African cohort compared adolescents with or without latent tuberculosis against adults with active tuberculosis. Study findings and constraints: The TCR-beta difference was not significant; alpha differences partly reflected length. Active tuberculosis alpha repertoires lay closer to GMM-specific TCRs than controls'.

The V end lost 4 bases, the J end lost 3 bases, and 19 bases lay between the germline ends. The CDR3 is 16 amino acids. CDR1 LNHDA and CDR2 SQIVND come from the germline V gene (reference sequence). About this clone: Its antigen is unknown.

Only in-frame clones appear in the TCRdb table, and some are missing; sequencing was by immunoSEQ multiplex PCR. Altogether about 43,000 clones are present, approximately 94% being singletons, with the ten largest covering under 2%. This receptor was taken from a donor between 10 and 35 years old with latent tuberculosis or without tuberculosis infection. Some clones in this sample may be carry-over from other donors' samples. This chain links TRBV19 with TRBJ2-7; D possibly corresponds to TRBD2 (6 bases). Sequenced input: PBMCs. The CDR3 is CASSSRSAGTYYEQYF. The CDR3 DNA reads as TGTGCCAGTAGTAGTCGTTCCGCGGGGACCTACTACGAGCAGTACTTC.